A selection of T cell receptor beta chains follows, all from one sample in a study of cytomegalovirus exposure and HLA in healthy donors. The data were produced by immunoSEQ multiplex PCR, yet TCRdb's version contains in-frame clones alone and is incomplete. The repertoire holds approximately 100,000 clones, around 88% seen once, with around 3.9% in the top ten. The sequenced sample was PBMCs. These receptors all stem from a woman younger than 45 in good health and CMV-seronegative. The CDR3 runs from the conserved cysteine through the conserved F or W. D genes are given only for firm matches. Expanded clones are given a class, and other clones once, few, many or no size at all.

d_gene	abundance	v_gene	j_gene	CDR3nt	CDR3aa
NA	NA	TRBV6-6	TRBJ1-1	TGTGCCAGTATGACAGGTCTGAACACTGAAGCTTTCTTT	CASMTGLNTEAFF
NA	NA	TRBV11-2	TRBJ1-5	TGTGCCAGCAGCTTGAGGGGGGGCCGACAGACACGACAGCCCCAGCATTTT	CASSLRGGRQTRQPQHF
TRBD1	NA	TRBV9	TRBJ1-1	TGTGCCAGCAGCGTAGGCCCGGGGCAACAGGGGATCATGACTGAAGCTTTCTTT	CASSVGPGQQGIMTEAFF
TRBD1	NA	TRBV4-2	TRBJ1-2	TGTGCCAGCAGCCAAGAAATGAACAGGGGGGGGAATGGCTACACCTTC	CASSQEMNRGGNGYTF
NA	NA	TRBV5-5	TRBJ1-2	TGTGCCAGCAGCTCGGGGACTTCCTATGGCTACACCTTC	CASSSGTSYGYTF
NA	once	TRBV28	TRBJ2-7	TGTGCCAGCAGTTTATCCCCAGCGTACCCTTCCTACGAGCAGTACTTC	CASSLSPAYPSYEQYF
NA	NA	TRBV5-8	TRBJ2-2	TGTGCCAGCAGCTTGGTAGCGAACACCGGGGAGCTGTTTTTT	CASSLVANTGELFF
TRBD1	NA	TRBV7-8	TRBJ2-1	TGTGCCAGCAGCTTAGTGGGCCCGGGACAGGGTGGAAAAGGCTCCTACAATGAGCAGTTCTTC	CASSLVGPGQGGKGSYNEQFF
NA	NA	TRBV7-9	TRBJ1-6	TGTGCCAGCAGCCCCGTCGGGGGAATGGTTTCACCCCTCCACTTT	CASSPVGGMVSPLHF
TRBD1	NA	TRBV5-1	TRBJ1-6	TGCGCCAGCAGCTTGGGCGGGACAGGTACGGGCAATTCACCCCTCCACTTT	CASSLGGTGTGNSPLHF
TRBD1	NA	TRBV5-1	TRBJ2-7	TGCGCCAGCAGCCACCAACTCGGGACAGGGAGTCTCGAGCAGTACTTC	CASSHQLGTGSLEQYF
TRBD1	NA	TRBV29-1	TRBJ1-3	TGCAGCGTAAAGACAGGGGCTGGAAACACCATATATTTT	CSVKTGAGNTIYF
TRBD1	few	TRBV14	TRBJ2-7	TGTGCCAGCAGCTGGGACAGGGACTCCGAGCAGTACTTC	CASSWDRDSEQYF
TRBD1	NA	TRBV5-4	TRBJ1-2	TGTGCCAGCAGCGTCGACAGGGGGTATGGCTACACCTTC	CASSVDRGYGYTF
TRBD1	NA	TRBV5-4	TRBJ1-2	TGTGCCAGCAGTGGTGACAGGGCACAATATGGCTACACCTTC	CASSGDRAQYGYTF
TRBD2	NA	TRBV5-4	TRBJ2-3	TGTGCCAGCAGCTCTAGGCGGGAGAGGGGAGATACGCAGTATTTT	CASSSRRERGDTQYF
NA	NA	TRBV7-6	TRBJ1-5	TGTGCCAGCAGCTTAGGGGCAGATAATCAGCCCCAGCATTTT	CASSLGADNQPQHF
TRBD1	NA	TRBV5-5	TRBJ1-1	TGTGCCAGCAGCGCAGAGGACAGGAGTTGGTCTGAAGCTTTCTTT	CASSAEDRSWSEAFF
NA	once	TRBV4-1	TRBJ2-1	TGCGCCAGCAGCCAAATTGACTTGTTGGATGAGCAGTTCTTC	CASSQIDLLDEQFF
NA	NA	TRBV20-1	TRBJ2-5	TGCAGTGCCCAATTAGAGACCCAGTACTTC	CSAQLETQYF
NA	NA	TRBV29-1	TRBJ1-1	TGCAGCGTTGTCGAAGGGGGTAAGAACACTGAAGCTTTCTTT	CSVVEGGKNTEAFF
TRBD1	NA	TRBV7-9	TRBJ1-1	TGTGCCAGCAGCACGACAGGGCTGAACACTGAAGCTTTCTTT	CASSTTGLNTEAFF
NA	NA	TRBV5-6	TRBJ1-4	TGTGCCAGCACCTCCCTACGGCGACTTGAAAAACTGTTTTTT	CASTSLRRLEKLFF
NA	NA	TRBV2	TRBJ1-5	TGTGCCAGCAGTGAGTTAAATAGCAATCAGCCCCAGCATTTT	CASSELNSNQPQHF
TRBD2	NA	TRBV9	TRBJ2-3	TGTGCCAGCAGCGTCGGGACTAGTCAGAATACGCAGTATTTT	CASSVGTSQNTQYF
TRBD1	few	TRBV19	TRBJ1-2	TGTGCCAGTAGTGACAGGGAAGCAGGCTACACCTTC	CASSDREAGYTF